The source of this T cell receptor (beta chain) is a study of PD-L1 blockade in urothelial cancer. Study context: Prior chemotherapy ranged from 0 to 3 regimens per patient. Median blood clonality was roughly 0.087, with tens of thousands of unique TCRs. General study results and limits: Better survival was predicted by below-median pretreatment blood TCR clonality.

This CDR3 has 16 amino acids. The trim removed 2 bases at V and 4 bases at J, leaving 5 bases unmatched. Germline CDR1 is SGHDT and CDR2 is YYEEEE. About this clone itself: No antigen is known for it.

Sequencing used immunoSEQ multiplex PCR; TCRdb keeps in-frame clones, though not all of them. This sample has tens of thousands of clones, with 75% to 85% found just once. The time point: pretreatment peripheral blood. Locally advanced or metastatic urothelial carcinoma was present in patients. This clonotype was sampled from a man in his fifties or sixties with urothelial cancer. The V gene is TRBV5-6, the J gene TRBJ1-6, with TRBD1 matching 8 bases. The starting material was PBMCs, obtained around atezolizumab (anti-PD-L1) treatment. The CDR3 loop is CASSLGQGSYNSPLHF. The CDR3 DNA reads as TGTGCCAGCAGCTTAGGACAGGGTAGTTATAATTCACCCCTCCACTTT.